Listed below are T cell receptor beta chains from one sample, sequenced in a study of response to subunit inactivated influenza vaccine. From the RT-PCR reads, TCRdb called clonotypes with MiXCR, one entry per CDR3 protein. The repertoire consists of some 800,000 distinct CDR3 sequences, with 20% to 25% occurring once and the leading ten covering about 9.4%. The specimen was PBMCs from blood, collected more than 4 days after vaccination. The receptors stem from a man between 50 and 59 years old who received an inactivated influenza vaccine. The CDR3 runs from the conserved cysteine through the conserved F or W. Each record gives: D gene, V gene, J gene, CDR3 length, clone size, CDR3 DNA, CDR3 protein. A D gene is named only where the DNA matches it firmly. Size tells how often a clone was seen (once, few, many) or the class of an expanded clone, and some rows leave it out.

>-|TRBV5-1|TRBJ2-3|15|few
TGCGCCAGCAGCTTGGCTGGGGGGGCGGAGGGTGCGCAGTATTTT
CASSLAGGAEGAQYF
>-|TRBV20-1|TRBJ2-2|15|few
TGCAGTGCTAGAGATAATAACAAGAACACCGGGGAGCTGTTTTTT
CSARDNNKNTGELFF
>TRBD2|TRBV2|TRBJ2-3|16|-
TGTGCCAGCAGCCTAGCGGGAGGAGGGGTCACAGATACGCAGTATTTT
CASSLAGGGVTDTQYF
>-|TRBV29-1|TRBJ2-7|14|few
TGCAGCGTTGCGGGCCAGGGGGGAAACTACGAGCAGTACTTC
CSVAGQGGNYEQYF
>TRBD2|TRBV15|TRBJ2-4|16|-
TGTGCCACCAGCAGAGTAGCGGGGCTAGCCAAAAACATTCAGTACTTC
CATSRVAGLAKNIQYF
>-|TRBV12-3/TRBV12-4|TRBJ1-2|13|-
TGTGCCAGCAGTTTAGTCCCCGGGACTGGCTACACCTTC
CASSLVPGTGYTF
>-|TRBV2|TRBJ1-1|14|-
TGTGCCAGCAGTGAACAGGGATATGACACTGAAGCTTTCTTT
CASSEQGYDTEAFF
>TRBD1|TRBV12-3/TRBV12-4|TRBJ2-1|14|once
TGTGCCAGCAGTATAGGGACAGCCTACAATGAGCAGTTCTTC
CASSIGTAYNEQFF
>-|TRBV27|TRBJ2-1|14|-
TGTGCCAGCAGTTCCCGCGCCTTTGGAAATGAGCAGTTCTTC
CASSSRAFGNEQFF
>-|TRBV18|TRBJ2-3|15|-
TGTGCCAGCTCAGGAACGGGGAAGGCCACAGATACGCAGTATTTT
CASSGTGKATDTQYF
>-|TRBV12-3/TRBV12-4|TRBJ1-6|14|many
TGTGCCAGCAGTCTCCGAGGACCGAATTCACCCCTCCACTTT
CASSLRGPNSPLHF
>-|TRBV7-6|TRBJ1-2|14|-
TGTGCCAGCAGCTTAGAGTTCGGACATCAAGGCTACACCTTC
CASSLEFGHQGYTF
>TRBD2|TRBV27|TRBJ2-5|17|few
TGTGCCAGCAGTTCGATAGCGGGGGGGCCCGTAGGAGAGACCCAGTACTTC
CASSSIAGGPVGETQYF
>TRBD1|TRBV2|TRBJ2-7|15|many
TGTGCCAGCAGTGAAGCGGGGACAGGGGGATGGGAGCAGTACTTC
CASSEAGTGGWEQYF
>TRBD2|TRBV5-1|TRBJ2-5|14|-
TGCGCCAGCAGCTTCGTAGCGGGAGAGGAGACCCAGTACTTC
CASSFVAGEETQYF
>-|TRBV20-1|TRBJ1-1|13|many
TGCAGTGCCTCCTCGACCCAGGTCACTGAAGCTTTCTTT
CSASSTQVTEAFF
>-|TRBV7-9|TRBJ1-1|16|few
TGTGCCAGCAGCTTAGTTGGACAAATCATGAACACTGAAGCTTTCTTT
CASSLVGQIMNTEAFF
>-|TRBV18|TRBJ2-5|14|many
TGTGCCAGCTCACCGTTGACAGGCCAAGAGACCCAGTACTTC
CASSPLTGQETQYF
>-|TRBV6-1|TRBJ2-1|15|-
TGTGCCAGCAGCTCCACTAGGGAGTCCTACAATGAGCAGTTCTTC
CASSSTRESYNEQFF
>TRBD2|TRBV25-1|TRBJ2-2|16|-
TGTGCCAGCAGTGAATTGTTCAGCGGGGGAACCGGGGAGCTGTTTTTT
CASSELFSGGTGELFF
>TRBD2|TRBV24-1|TRBJ2-1|15|-
TGTGCCACCCAAGGCGGGAGCGGGTCCTACAATGAGCAGTTCTTC
CATQGGSGSYNEQFF
>-|TRBV5-1|TRBJ2-1|15|-
TGCGCCAGCACCTTACTTAGCGGAGCTGAGGGGGAGCAGTTCTTC
CASTLLSGAEGEQFF